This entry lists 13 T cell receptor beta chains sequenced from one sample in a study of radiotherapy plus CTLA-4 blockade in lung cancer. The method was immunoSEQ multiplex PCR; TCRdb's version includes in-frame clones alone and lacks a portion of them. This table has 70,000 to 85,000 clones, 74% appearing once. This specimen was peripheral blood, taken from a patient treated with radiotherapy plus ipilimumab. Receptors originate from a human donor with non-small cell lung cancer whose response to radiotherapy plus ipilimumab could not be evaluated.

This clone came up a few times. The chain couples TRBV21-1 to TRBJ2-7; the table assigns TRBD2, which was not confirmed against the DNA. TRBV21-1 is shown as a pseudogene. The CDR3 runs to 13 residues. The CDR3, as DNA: TGTGCCAGCACCGCCGACTATTACTACGAGCAGTACTTC. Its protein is CASTADYYYEQYF.

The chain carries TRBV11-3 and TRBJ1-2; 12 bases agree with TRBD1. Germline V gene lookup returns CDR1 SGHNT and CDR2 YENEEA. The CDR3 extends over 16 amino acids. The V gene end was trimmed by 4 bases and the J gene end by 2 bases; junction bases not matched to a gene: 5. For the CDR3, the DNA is TGTGCCAGCAGCTCACCGGGACAGGGGGCGAACTATGGCTACACCTTC. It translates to CASSSPGQGANYGYTF.

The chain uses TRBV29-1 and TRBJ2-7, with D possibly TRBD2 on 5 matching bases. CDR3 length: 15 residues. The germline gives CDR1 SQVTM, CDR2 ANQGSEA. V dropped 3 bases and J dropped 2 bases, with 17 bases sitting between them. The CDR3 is CSVELTRADPYEQYF. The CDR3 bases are TGCAGCGTTGAGTTGACGAGGGCAGACCCCTACGAGCAGTACTTC.

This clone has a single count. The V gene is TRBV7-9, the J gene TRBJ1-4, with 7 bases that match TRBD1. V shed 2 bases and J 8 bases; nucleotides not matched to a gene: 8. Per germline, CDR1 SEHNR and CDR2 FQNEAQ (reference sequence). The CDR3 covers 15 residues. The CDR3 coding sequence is TGTGCCAGCAGCTTAAGTGACAGGGCGAGAGAAAAACTGTTTTTT. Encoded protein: CASSLSDRAREKLFF.

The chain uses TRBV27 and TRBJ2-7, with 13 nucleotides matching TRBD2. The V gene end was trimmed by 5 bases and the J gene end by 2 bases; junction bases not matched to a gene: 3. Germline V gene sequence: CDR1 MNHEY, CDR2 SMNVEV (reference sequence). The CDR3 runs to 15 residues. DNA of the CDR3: TGTGCCAGCAGTCAAGGGACTAGCGGGACCTACGAGCAGTACTTC. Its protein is CASSQGTSGTYEQYF.

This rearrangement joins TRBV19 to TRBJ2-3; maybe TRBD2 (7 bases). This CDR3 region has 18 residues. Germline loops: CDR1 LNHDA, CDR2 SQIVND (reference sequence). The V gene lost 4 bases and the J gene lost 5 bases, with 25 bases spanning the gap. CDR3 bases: TGTGCCAGTAGTACCAGACAGGCGGCTCTCCCGGGGGGAGATACGCAGTATTTT. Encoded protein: CASSTRQAALPGGDTQYF.

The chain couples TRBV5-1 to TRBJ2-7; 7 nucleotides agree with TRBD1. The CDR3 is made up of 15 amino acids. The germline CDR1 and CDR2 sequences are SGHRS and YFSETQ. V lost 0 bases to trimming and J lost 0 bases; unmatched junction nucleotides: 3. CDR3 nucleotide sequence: TGCGCCAGCAGCTTGGACTGGGACAGCTCCTACGAGCAGTACTTC. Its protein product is CASSLDWDSSYEQYF.

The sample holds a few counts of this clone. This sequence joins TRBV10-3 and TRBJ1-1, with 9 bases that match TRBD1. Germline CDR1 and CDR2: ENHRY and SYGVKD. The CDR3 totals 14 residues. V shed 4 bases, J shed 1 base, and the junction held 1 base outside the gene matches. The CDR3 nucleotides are TGTGCCATCAGTGGACAGGGGGGGAACACTGAAGCTTTCTTT. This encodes CAISGQGGNTEAFF.

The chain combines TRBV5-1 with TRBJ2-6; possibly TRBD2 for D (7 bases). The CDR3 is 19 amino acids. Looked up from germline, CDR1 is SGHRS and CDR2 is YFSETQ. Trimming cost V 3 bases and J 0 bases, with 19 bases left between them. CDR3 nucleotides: TGCGCCAGCAGCTGGGAGAGGGGGGGGTGGCTCTCTGGGGCCAACGTCCTGACTTTC. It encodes CASSWERGGWLSGANVLTF.

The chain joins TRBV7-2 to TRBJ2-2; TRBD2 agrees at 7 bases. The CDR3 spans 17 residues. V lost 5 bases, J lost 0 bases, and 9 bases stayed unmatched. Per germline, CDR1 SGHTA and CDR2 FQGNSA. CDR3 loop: CASSRVSLAANTGELFF. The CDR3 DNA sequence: TGTGCCAGCAGCCGGGTCAGTCTAGCGGCGAACACCGGGGAGCTGTTTTTT.

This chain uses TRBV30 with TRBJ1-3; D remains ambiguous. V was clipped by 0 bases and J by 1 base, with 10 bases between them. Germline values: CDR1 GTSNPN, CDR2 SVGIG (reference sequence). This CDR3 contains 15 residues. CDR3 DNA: TGTGCCTGGAGTGTAACGCAGTTTTCTGGAAACACCATATATTTT. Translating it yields CAWSVTQFSGNTIYF.

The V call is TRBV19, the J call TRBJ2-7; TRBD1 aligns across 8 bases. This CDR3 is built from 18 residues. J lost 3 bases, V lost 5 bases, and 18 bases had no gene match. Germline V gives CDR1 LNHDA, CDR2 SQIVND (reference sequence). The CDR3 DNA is TGTGCCAGTAGTCCCCAGGGGCCCGCGACAGGGGCATTCTACGAGCAGTACTTC. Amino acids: CASSPQGPATGAFYEQYF.

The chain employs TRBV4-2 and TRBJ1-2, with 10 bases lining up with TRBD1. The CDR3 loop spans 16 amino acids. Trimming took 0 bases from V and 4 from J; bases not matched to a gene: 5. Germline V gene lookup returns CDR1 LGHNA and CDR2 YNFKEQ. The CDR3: CASSQDRGDRGYGYTF. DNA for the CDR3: TGTGCCAGCAGCCAAGATAGGGGGGACAGGGGCTATGGCTACACCTTC.